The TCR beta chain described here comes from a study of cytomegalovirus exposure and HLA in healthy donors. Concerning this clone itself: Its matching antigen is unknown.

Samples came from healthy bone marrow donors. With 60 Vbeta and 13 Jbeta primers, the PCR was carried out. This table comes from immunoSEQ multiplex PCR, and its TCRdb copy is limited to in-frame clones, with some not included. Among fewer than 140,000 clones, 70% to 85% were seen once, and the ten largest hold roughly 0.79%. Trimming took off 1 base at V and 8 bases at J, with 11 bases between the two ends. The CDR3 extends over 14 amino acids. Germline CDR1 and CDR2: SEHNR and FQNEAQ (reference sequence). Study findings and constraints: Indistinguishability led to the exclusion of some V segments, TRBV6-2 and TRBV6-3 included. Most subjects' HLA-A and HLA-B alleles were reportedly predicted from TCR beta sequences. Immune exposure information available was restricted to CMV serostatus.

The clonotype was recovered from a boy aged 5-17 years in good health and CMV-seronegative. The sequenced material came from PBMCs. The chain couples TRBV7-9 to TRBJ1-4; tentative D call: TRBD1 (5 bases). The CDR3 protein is CASSLVVQVEKLFF. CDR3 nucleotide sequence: TGTGCCAGCAGCTTAGTGGTACAGGTCGAAAAACTGTTTTTT.